The rows below give T cell receptor beta chains drawn from one sample of a study of monozygotic twins with inflammatory bowel disease. Reanalyzing the 5' RACE reads, TCRdb keeps one entry per CDR3 protein, without DNA. The table counts approximately 300,000 distinct CDR3 sequences; roughly 5.8% lies in the top ten. Sequencing was carried out using blood. These receptors originate from a human donor with ulcerative colitis or Crohn's disease, or a healthy co-twin of an affected twin (not recorded which). The CDR3 runs from the conserved cysteine through the conserved F or W.

j_gene: TRBJ2-1
len: 15
v_gene: TRBV5-1
CDR3aa: CASSSTSGRSNEQFF

j_gene: TRBJ2-1
len: 16
v_gene: TRBV3-1
CDR3aa: CASSQDGRGGRNEQFF

j_gene: TRBJ1-1
len: 14
v_gene: TRBV6-2/TRBV6-3
CDR3aa: CASSSRRQYTEAFF

j_gene: TRBJ1-3
len: 15
v_gene: TRBV25-1
CDR3aa: CASSDDRRPGNTIYF

j_gene: TRBJ2-7
len: 15
v_gene: TRBV5-1
CDR3aa: CASSPGAGGPYEQYF

j_gene: TRBJ2-4
len: 11
v_gene: TRBV2
CDR3aa: CAHGAGNIQYF

j_gene: TRBJ2-3
len: 15
v_gene: TRBV7-9
CDR3aa: CASSLALAGEDTQYF

j_gene: TRBJ2-7
len: 12
v_gene: TRBV12-3/TRBV12-4
CDR3aa: CASSIGPGLQDF

j_gene: TRBJ2-3
len: 16
v_gene: TRBV18
CDR3aa: CASSPRTRGAADTQYF

j_gene: TRBJ2-4
len: 15
v_gene: TRBV12-3/TRBV12-4
CDR3aa: CASRPTSGGPSFTYF

j_gene: TRBJ1-1
len: 15
v_gene: TRBV5-1
CDR3aa: CASSLQGGDNTEAFF

j_gene: TRBJ2-3
len: 14
v_gene: TRBV12-3/TRBV12-4
CDR3aa: CASSFVGATDTQYF

j_gene: TRBJ1-5
len: 15
v_gene: TRBV18
CDR3aa: CASSLQWEVGQPQHF

j_gene: TRBJ2-1
len: 15
v_gene: TRBV6-5
CDR3aa: CASSYWDSSYNEQFF

j_gene: TRBJ1-1
len: 13
v_gene: TRBV27
CDR3aa: CASSLFGGLEAFF

j_gene: TRBJ2-1
len: 16
v_gene: TRBV14
CDR3aa: CASSQDFGRARNEQFF

j_gene: TRBJ2-5
len: 17
v_gene: TRBV7-7
CDR3aa: CASSHRGDRITQETQYF

j_gene: TRBJ1-1
len: 17
v_gene: TRBV7-8
CDR3aa: CASSLETGLDRNTEAFF

j_gene: TRBJ1-5
len: 14
v_gene: TRBV12-3/TRBV12-4
CDR3aa: CASSLFYSNQPQHF

j_gene: TRBJ2-2
len: 17
v_gene: TRBV12-5
CDR3aa: CASGLVAGIGNTGELFF

j_gene: TRBJ2-7
len: 13
v_gene: TRBV20-1
CDR3aa: CSAHRGLDYEQYF

j_gene: TRBJ2-5
len: 20
v_gene: TRBV15
CDR3aa: CATSRDLLPGLPSSQETQYF

j_gene: TRBJ2-1
len: 15
v_gene: TRBV10-2
CDR3aa: CASRRGTSENNEQFF

j_gene: TRBJ1-4
len: 15
v_gene: TRBV18
CDR3aa: CASSGRTGSAEKLFF

j_gene: TRBJ1-2
len: 16
v_gene: TRBV7-9
CDR3aa: CASSLASGQTGLGYTF

j_gene: TRBJ2-1
len: 15
v_gene: TRBV9
CDR3aa: CASSVTGGRRNEQFF

j_gene: TRBJ1-5
len: 15
v_gene: TRBV7-9
CDR3aa: CASSLAAGSNQPQHF

j_gene: TRBJ2-1
len: 14
v_gene: TRBV24-1
CDR3aa: CATSDPGRANEQFF

j_gene: TRBJ2-1
len: 14
v_gene: TRBV29-1
CDR3aa: CSLLGWGARNEQFF

j_gene: TRBJ2-3
len: 16
v_gene: TRBV7-9
CDR3aa: CASRLEDGFATDTQYF